The clone carrying this TCR beta chain was seen a few times. Antigen unknown. Read data end 3 residues before the CDR3 end; the end is taken from the germline J gene. The data were obtained in a study of T cell clonality in common variable immunodeficiency. Broader study findings: Reportedly, TCR beta sequences from common variable immunodeficiency showed fewer deletions and N-nucleotide insertions.

This CDR3 comprises 11 residues. Trimming cost V 4 bases and J 6 bases, with 7 bases left between them. Germline loops: CDR1 SGHTA, CDR2 FQGNSA. Produced via immunoSEQ multiplex PCR; TCRdb's table is partial and in-frame only. This sample carries over 11,000 clones, none of them present only once. Sequenced input: peripheral blood mononuclear cells. The V and J genes are TRBV7-2 and TRBJ2-7, with no clear D. The origin of this receptor is a human donor with common variable immunodeficiency. CDR3 DNA, as far as it was read: TGTGCCAGCAGCTCGGTCCTCGAG. Translated, it gives CASSSVLE. The whole CDR3 sequence reads CASSSVLEQYF.